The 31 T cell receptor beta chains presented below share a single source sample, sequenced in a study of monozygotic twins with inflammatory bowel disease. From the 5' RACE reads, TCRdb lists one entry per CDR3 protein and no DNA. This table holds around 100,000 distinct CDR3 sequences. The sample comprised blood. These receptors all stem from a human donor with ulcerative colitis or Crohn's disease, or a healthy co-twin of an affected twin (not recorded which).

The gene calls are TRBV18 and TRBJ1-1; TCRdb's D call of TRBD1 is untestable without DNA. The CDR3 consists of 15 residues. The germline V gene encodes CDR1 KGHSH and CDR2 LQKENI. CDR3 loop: CASSQGAILNTEAFF.

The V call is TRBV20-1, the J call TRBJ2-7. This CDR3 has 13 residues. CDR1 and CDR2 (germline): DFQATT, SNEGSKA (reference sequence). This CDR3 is CSARRFSGSEQYF.

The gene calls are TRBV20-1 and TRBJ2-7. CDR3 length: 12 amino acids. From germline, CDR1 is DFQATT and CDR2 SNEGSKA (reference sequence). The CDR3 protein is CSASSVSYEQYF.

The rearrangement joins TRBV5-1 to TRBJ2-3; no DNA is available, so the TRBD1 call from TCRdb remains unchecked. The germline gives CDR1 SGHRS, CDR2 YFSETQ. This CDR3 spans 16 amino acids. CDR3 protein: CASSLGGAADTDTQYF. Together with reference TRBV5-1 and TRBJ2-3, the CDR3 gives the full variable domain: KAGVTQTPRYLIKTRGQQVTLSCSPISGHRSVSWYQQTPGQGLQFLFEYFSETQRNKGNFPGRFSGRQFSNSRSEMNVSTLELGDSALYLCASSLGGAADTDTQYFGPGTRLTVL.

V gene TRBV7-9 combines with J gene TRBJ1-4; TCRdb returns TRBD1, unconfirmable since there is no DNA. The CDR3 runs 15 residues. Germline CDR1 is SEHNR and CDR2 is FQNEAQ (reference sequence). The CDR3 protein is CASSLTGTMNEKLFF.

The CDR3 here is CAWSRGLAGNTIYF. The chain employs TRBV30 and TRBJ1-3. CDR3 length: 14 residues. CDR1 is GTSNPN and CDR2 is SVGIG in the germline V gene (reference sequence).

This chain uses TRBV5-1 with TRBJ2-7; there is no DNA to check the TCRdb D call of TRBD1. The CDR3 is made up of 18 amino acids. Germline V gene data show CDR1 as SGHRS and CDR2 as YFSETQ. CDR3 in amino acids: CASSLAPRRDRVGYEQYF.

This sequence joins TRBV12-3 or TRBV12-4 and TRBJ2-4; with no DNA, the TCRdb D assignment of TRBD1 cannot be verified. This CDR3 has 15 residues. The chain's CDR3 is CASRITGAAKNIQYF.

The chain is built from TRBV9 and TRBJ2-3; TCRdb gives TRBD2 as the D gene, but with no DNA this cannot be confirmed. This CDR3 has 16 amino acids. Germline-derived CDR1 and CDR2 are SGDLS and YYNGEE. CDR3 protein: CASSPRTSGATGTQYF.

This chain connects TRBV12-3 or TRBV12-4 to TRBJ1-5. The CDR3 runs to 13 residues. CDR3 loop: CASRSDTNQPQHF.

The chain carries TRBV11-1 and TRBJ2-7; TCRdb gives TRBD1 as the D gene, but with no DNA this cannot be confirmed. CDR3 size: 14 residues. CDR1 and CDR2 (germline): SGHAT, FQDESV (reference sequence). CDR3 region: CASSHGQFSYEQYF.

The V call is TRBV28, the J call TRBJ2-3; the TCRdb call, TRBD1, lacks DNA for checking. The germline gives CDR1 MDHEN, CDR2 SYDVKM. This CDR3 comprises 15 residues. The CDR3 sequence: CASSSGQVDTDTQYF.

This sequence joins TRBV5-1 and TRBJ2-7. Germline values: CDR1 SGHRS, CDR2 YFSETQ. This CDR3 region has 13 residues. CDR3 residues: CASSLTSDYEQYF.

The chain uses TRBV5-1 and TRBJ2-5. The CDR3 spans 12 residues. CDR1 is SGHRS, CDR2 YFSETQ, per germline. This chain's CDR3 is CASSIQAETQYF.

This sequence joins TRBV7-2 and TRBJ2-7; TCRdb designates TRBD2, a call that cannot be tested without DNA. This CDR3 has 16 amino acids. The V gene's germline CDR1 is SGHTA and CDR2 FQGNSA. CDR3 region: CASSLVLGLARYEQYF.

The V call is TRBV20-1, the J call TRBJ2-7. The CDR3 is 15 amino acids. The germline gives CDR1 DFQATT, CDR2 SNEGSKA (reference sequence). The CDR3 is CSARDPAGGPYEQYF.

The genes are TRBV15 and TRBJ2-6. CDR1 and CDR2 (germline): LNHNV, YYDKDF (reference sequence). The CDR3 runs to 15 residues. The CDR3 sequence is CATSRQGSGANVLTF.

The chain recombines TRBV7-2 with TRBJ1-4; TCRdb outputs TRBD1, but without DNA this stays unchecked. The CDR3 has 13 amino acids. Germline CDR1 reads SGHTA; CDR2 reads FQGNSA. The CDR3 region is CASSLDRGGKLFF.

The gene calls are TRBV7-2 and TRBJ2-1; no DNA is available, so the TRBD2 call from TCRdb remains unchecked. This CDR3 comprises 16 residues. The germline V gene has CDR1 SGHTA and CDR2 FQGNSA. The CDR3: CASSATGTSGYNEQFF. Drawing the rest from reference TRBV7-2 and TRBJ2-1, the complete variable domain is GAGVSQSPSNKVTEKGKDVELRCDPISGHTALYWYRQSLGQGLEFLIYFQGNSAPDKSGLPSDRFSAERTGGSVSTLTIQRTQQEDSAVYLCASSATGTSGYNEQFFGPGTRLTVL.

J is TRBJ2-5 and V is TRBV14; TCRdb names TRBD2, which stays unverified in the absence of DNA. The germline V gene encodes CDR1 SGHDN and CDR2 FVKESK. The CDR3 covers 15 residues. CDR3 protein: CASSQVGLDQETQYF.

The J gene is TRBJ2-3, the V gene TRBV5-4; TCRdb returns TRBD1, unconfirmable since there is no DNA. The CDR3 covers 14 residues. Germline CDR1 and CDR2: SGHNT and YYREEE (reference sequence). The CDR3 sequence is CASSLLAPWGTQYF. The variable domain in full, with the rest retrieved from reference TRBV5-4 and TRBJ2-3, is ETGVTQSPTHLIKTRGQQVTLRCSSQSGHNTVSWYQQALGQGPQFIFQYYREEENGRGNFPPRFSGLQFPNYSSELNVNALELDDSALYLCASSLLAPWGTQYFGPGTRLTVL.

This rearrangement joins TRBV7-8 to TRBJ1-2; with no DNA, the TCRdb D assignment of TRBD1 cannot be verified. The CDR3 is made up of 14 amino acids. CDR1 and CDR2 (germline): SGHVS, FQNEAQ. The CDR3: CASSNPSSNYGYTF.

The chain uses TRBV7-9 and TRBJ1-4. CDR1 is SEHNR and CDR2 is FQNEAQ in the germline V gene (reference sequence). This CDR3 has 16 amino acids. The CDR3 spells CASSLGRLDFNEKLFF.

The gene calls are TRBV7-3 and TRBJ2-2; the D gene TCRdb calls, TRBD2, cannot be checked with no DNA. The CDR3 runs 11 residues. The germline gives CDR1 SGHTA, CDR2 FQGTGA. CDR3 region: CASTSSGELFF.

CDR3 in amino acids: CASSPPLAGGHNEQFF. The genes are TRBV28 and TRBJ2-1; the TCRdb D gene call, TRBD2, has no DNA to confirm it. CDR1 and CDR2 from the germline V gene are MDHEN and SYDVKM. The CDR3 totals 16 residues.

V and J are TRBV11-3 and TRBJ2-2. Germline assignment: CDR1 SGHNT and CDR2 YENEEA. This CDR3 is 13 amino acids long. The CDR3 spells CASSRAYTGELFF.

This chain's CDR3 is CSARDGTGRTNIQYF. This chain uses TRBV20-1 with TRBJ2-4; no DNA is available, so the TRBD1 call from TCRdb remains unchecked. Germline loops: CDR1 DFQATT, CDR2 SNEGSKA (reference sequence). The CDR3 length is 15 residues.

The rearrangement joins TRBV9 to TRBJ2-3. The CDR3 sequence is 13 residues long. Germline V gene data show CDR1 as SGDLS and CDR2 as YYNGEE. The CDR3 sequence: CASRPPSSATQYF. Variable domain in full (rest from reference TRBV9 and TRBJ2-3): DSGVTQTPKHLITATGQRVTLRCSPRSGDLSVYWYQQSLDQGLQFLIQYYNGEERAKGNILERFSAQQFPDLHSELNLSSLELGDSALYFCASRPPSSATQYFGPGTRLTVL.

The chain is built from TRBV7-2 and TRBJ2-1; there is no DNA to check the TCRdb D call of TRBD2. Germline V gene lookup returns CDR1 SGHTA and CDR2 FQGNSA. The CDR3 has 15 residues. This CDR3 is CASLEVSGSLNEQFF.

The CDR3 protein is CASREGGLAGGSNLNEQFF. The chain carries TRBV6-1 and TRBJ2-1; as DNA is missing, the TRBD2 call by TCRdb cannot be tested. The CDR3 sequence is 19 residues long. The germline CDR1 and CDR2 sequences are MNHNS and SASEGT.

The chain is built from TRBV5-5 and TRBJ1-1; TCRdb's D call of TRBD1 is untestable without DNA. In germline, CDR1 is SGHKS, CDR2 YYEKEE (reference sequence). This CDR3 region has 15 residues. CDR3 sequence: CASSFVPGFNTEAFF.